Given below is one T cell receptor (beta chain) in context. V lost 6 bases to trimming and J lost 3 bases, with 15 bases between them. CDR3 length equals 14 residues. The data were taken from a study of T-cell memory formation after mild COVID-19. Whole-study context: TCR clusters were mostly confined to one donor each.

TCRdb called the 5' RACE reads again in MiXCR, with one record for every CDR3 protein. Counted here are 170,000 or so distinct CDR3 sequences, roughly 23% occurring once; the ten biggest clones make up 23%. This sequence originates from an adult woman who had mild COVID-19 (a few samples of this study predate the infection). Cell type and time point are not known. V usage is TRBV12-3 or TRBV12-4 and J usage is TRBJ2-7; D is possibly TRBD2 (5 bases). The sequenced material came from PBMCs or a T cell subset sorted from them (not recorded which). As DNA, the CDR3 is TGTGCCAGCAGCCGTGGACTCGCTGTCTACGAGCAGTACTTC. It translates to CASSRGLAVYEQYF.